These 9 T cell receptor beta chains came from one sample sequenced in a study of T cell clonality in common variable immunodeficiency. Study-level results: Common variable immunodeficiency TCR beta sequences reportedly had fewer deletions and N-nucleotide insertions.

TCRdb keeps only in-frame clones here, not all; method: immunoSEQ multiplex PCR. The table lists tens of thousands of clones, with no singletons. No antigen has been identified for these receptors. Sample: peripheral blood mononuclear cells. Source of these receptors: a human donor with common variable immunodeficiency.

This clone was recorded at least ten times. The CDR3 reads CASSYRGEYQPQHF. The part of the CDR3 DNA that was read is TGTGCCAGCAGTTACAGGGGAGAGTACCAGCCC. The chain links TRBV2 to TRBJ1-5; 7 nucleotides line up with TRBD1. The sequenced fragment ends 3 residues before the CDR3 boundary, so the rest is inferred from the germline J gene. CDR1 and CDR2 from the germline V gene are SNHLY and FYNNEI. J lost 7 bases, V lost 5 bases, and 8 bases had no gene match. The CDR3 is 14 residues long. Full variable domain (rest looked up from reference TRBV2 and TRBJ1-5): EPEVTQTPSHQVTQMGQEVILRCVPISNHLYFYWYRQILGQKVEFLVSFYNNEISEKSEIFDDQFSVERPDGSNFTLKIRSTKLEDSAMYFCASSYRGEYQPQHFGDGTRLSIL.

For this clone: The observed sequence ends 3 residues before the CDR3 terminus, with the missing tail filled in from the germline J gene. V gene TRBV6-1 combines with J gene TRBJ2-5; 14 bases are a match to TRBD2. V lost 3 bases and J lost 5; bases outside the gene matches: 2. The V gene's germline CDR1 is MNHNS and CDR2 SASEGT. The CDR3 extends over 15 amino acids. The sequenced CDR3 bases are TGTGCCAGCAGTGAGAGGACTAGCGGGAGGGAGACC. This sequence encodes CASSERTSGRET. The CDR3 in its entirety is CASSERTSGRETQYF.

This clone is medium-sized in the sample. The read comes to an end 3 residues before the CDR3 does, leaving the germline J gene to fill in the end. The V call is TRBV2, the J call TRBJ2-1; TRBD2 matches at 9 bases. J gave up 5 bases and V 7 bases, and 12 bases lay outside the gene matches. The CDR3 spans 16 residues. The V gene's germline CDR1 is SNHLY and CDR2 FYNNEI. The sequenced CDR3 bases are TGTGCCAGCATCTCCATCCTTAGCGGGAGCCACAATGAG. Amino acids: CASISILSGSHNE. The whole CDR3 reads CASISILSGSHNEQFF.

This clone was seen repeatedly, ten times or more. Here the CDR3 reads CASSPPGTGEREQYF. The CDR3 DNA, read in part, is TGCGCCAGCAGCCCACCCGGGACAGGGGAGCGCGAG. The chain uses TRBV5-1 and TRBJ2-7; 10 nucleotides match TRBD1. The read ends 3 residues before the CDR3 terminus; that terminus is restored from the germline J gene. Germline V CDR1 and CDR2: SGHRS, YFSETQ. This CDR3 region has 15 residues. The junction had 10 bases not matched to a gene; V was cut back by 4 bases and J by 6 bases.

At least ten counts were recorded for this clone. The CDR3 goes on 3 residues after the read ends, and that part is filled in from the germline J gene. The V gene is TRBV19, the J gene TRBJ1-1; 7 bases align to TRBD1. The V segment lost 3 bases and the J segment 5 bases; nucleotides outside the gene matches: 9. The CDR3 spans 15 residues. Germline V CDR1 and CDR2: LNHDA, SQIVND (reference sequence). Partial CDR3 DNA: TGTGCCAGTAGTATCGACAGGGTTTCGGGTACTGAA. Protein product: CASSIDRVSGTE. The entire CDR3 protein is CASSIDRVSGTEAFF.

This clone was counted between two and nine times. The CDR3 reads CASRGLWGTGDEQFF. The part of the CDR3 DNA that was read is TGTGCCAGCAGGGGTCTATGGGGGACTGGTGATGAG. V usage is TRBV7-2 and J usage is TRBJ2-1; the D gene is possibly TRBD2 (6 bases). Read sequence stops 3 residues before the CDR3 end, and the germline J gene provides the missing end. In germline, CDR1 is SGHTA, CDR2 FQGNSA. Trimming stripped 6 bases from V and 8 bases from J, with 20 bases between. This CDR3 has 15 residues.

In its sample, this clone was seen many times. The read is 3 residues too short to cover the CDR3 end, so that end is filled in from the germline J gene. This sequence joins TRBV18 and TRBJ1-3; maybe TRBD1 (6 bases). The CDR3 contains 16 residues. V was shortened by 3 bases and J by 0 bases, with 12 bases between the two germline ends. Germline-derived CDR1 and CDR2 are KGHSH and LQKENI. The chain's CDR3 is CASSPTDRLSGNTIYF. The CDR3 DNA, read in part, is TGTGCCAGCTCACCTACGGACAGACTCTCTGGAAACACC.

There are many counts of this clone. The read ends 3 residues before the CDR3 terminus; that terminus is restored from the germline J gene. The J gene is TRBJ1-1, the V gene TRBV20-1, with D possibly TRBD1 on 5 matching bases. Germline values: CDR1 DFQATT, CDR2 SNEGSKA (reference sequence). There are 13 residues in the CDR3. Partial CDR3 DNA: TGCAGTGCCTACCTAGCGGCAGGGCACAAA. Amino acid sequence: CSAYLAAGHK. The whole CDR3 reads CSAYLAAGHKAFF.

This clone has ten or more counts. Partial CDR3 DNA: TGCGCCAGCAGCTTGGGCGGGGGGGGCGCCAATGAAAAA. The encoded protein is CASSLGGGGANEK. The whole CDR3 reads CASSLGGGGANEKLFF. This rearrangement joins TRBV5-1 to TRBJ1-4, with D maybe TRBD1 (6 bases). The CDR3 is cut off 3 residues early in the read; its end comes from the germline J gene. The length of the CDR3 is 16 residues. Germline V gene sequence: CDR1 SGHRS, CDR2 YFSETQ. V lost 0 bases and J 5 bases, leaving 14 bases between the germline ends.